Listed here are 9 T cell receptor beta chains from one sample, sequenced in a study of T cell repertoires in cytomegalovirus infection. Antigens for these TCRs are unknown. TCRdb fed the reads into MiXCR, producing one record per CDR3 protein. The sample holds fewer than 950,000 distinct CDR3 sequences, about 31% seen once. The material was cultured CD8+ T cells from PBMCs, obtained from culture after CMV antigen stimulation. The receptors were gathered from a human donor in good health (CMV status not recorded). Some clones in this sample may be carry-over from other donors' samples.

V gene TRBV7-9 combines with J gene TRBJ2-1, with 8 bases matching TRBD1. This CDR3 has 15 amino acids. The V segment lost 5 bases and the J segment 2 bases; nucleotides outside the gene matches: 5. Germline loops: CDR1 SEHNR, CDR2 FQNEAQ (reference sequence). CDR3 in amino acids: CASSRGQVPYNEQFF. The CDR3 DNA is TGTGCCAGCAGCCGGGGACAGGTTCCCTACAATGAGCAGTTCTTC.

The CDR3 loop is CATLAGDTGELFF. The DNA for the CDR3 is TGTGCCACCCTTGCGGGGGACACCGGGGAGCTGTTTTTT. The chain has TRBV2 and TRBJ2-2; TRBD2 agrees at 7 bases. V lost 10 bases, J lost 3 bases, and 5 bases stayed unmatched. This CDR3 comprises 13 residues. Germline V gene data show CDR1 as SNHLY and CDR2 as FYNNEI.

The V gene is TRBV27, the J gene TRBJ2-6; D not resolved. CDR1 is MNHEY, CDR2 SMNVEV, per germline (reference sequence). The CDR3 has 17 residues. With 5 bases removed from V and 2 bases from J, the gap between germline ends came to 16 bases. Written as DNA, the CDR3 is TGTGCCAGCAGTCCTCGACCCACCTTGGCTGGGGCCAACGTCCTGACTTTC. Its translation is CASSPRPTLAGANVLTF.

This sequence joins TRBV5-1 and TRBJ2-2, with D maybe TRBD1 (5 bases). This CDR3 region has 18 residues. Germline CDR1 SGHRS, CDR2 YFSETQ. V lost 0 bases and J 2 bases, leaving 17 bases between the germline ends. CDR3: CASSLADTRQINTGELFF. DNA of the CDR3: TGCGCCAGCAGCTTGGCCGATACCCGACAGATTAACACCGGGGAGCTGTTTTTT.

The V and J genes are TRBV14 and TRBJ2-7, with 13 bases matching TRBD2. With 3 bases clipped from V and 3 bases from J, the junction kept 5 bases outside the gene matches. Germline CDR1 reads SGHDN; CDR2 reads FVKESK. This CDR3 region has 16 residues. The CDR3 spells CASSQAGLAGFYEQYF. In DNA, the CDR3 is TGTGCCAGCAGCCAGGCGGGACTAGCGGGGTTCTACGAGCAGTACTTC.

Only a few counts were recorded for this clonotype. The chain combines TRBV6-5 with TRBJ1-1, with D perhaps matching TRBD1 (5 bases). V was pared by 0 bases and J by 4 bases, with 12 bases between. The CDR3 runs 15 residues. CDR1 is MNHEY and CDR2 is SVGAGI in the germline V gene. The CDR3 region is CASSYSLGTSTEAFF. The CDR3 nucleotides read TGTGCCAGCAGTTACTCGCTGGGGACGAGCACTGAAGCTTTCTTT.

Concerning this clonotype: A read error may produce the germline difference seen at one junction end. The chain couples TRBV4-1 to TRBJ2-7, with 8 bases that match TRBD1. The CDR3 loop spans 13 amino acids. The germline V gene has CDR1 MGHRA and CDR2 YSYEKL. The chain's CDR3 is CANSQVTGDEQYF. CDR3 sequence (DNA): TGCGCCAACAGCCAAGTGACAGGGGACGAGCAGTACTTC.

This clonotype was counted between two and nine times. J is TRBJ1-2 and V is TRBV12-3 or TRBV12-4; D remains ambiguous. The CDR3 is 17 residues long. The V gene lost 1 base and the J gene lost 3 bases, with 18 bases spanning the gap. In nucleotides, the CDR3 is TGTGCCAGCAGTTTAGAGAGGTCAAGGTCCCCTGACTATGGCTACACCTTC. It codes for CASSLERSRSPDYGYTF.

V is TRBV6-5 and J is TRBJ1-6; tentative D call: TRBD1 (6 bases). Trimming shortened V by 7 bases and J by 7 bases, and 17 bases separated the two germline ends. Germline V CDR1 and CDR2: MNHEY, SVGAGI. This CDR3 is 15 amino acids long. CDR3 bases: TGTGCCAGCACCCCAGGGGAGGGGTTCAATTCACCCCTCCACTTT. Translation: CASTPGEGFNSPLHF.